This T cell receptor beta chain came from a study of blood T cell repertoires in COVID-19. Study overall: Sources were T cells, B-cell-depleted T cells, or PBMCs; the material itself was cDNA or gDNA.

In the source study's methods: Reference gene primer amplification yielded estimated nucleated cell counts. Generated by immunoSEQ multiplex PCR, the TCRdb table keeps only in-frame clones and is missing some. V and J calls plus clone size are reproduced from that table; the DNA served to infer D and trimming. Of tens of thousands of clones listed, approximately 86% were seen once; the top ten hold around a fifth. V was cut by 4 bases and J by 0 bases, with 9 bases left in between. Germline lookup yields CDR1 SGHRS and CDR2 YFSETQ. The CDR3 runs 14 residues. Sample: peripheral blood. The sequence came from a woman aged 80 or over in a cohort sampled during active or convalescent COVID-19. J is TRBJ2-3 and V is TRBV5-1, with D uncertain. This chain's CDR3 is CASSMRQSTDTQYF. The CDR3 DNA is TGCGCCAGCAGCATGAGACAAAGCACAGATACGCAGTATTTT.